Presented here are 8 T cell receptor beta chains from one specimen sequenced in a study of vaccination effects on CD4 cells after COVID-19 (dated by TCRdb to 2022 to 2024). In the ViraFEST assay, PBMC were stimulated with viral peptide pools, and TCR sequencing was then used to find antigen-specific CD4+ T cell clonotypes based on their expansion. After around ten days of culture, CD4+ T cells were isolated with the EasySep CD4+ T cell isolation kit. PCR-confirmed SARS-CoV-2 infection had occurred in convalescent patients between March and December 2020, before the Alpha, Beta and Delta variants emerged in the United States. The antigens for these receptors are not known. Library prep was done by the immunoSEQ multiplex PCR assay. Entries here come from immuneACCESS through TCRdb and include only in-frame sequences with V and J called. Some clones fail to appear in such tables; in the studies checked, an unresolved V gene covers under half of the shortfall, and the cause of the remainder is unknown. Recorded for this sample are 20,000 to 30,000 clones; under 75% of them occurred a single time. The ten largest clones capture less than 20% of the sample.

The input for sequencing was CD4+ T cells from PBMCs cultured with SARS-CoV-2 spike peptides, taken before COVID-19 vaccination. The cell subset or site label on this specimen signifies: SARS-CoV-2 spike overlapping peptide pool stimulation. These receptors all come from a human donor who had a prior SARS-CoV-2 infection.

This clone was seen more than once but under ten times. The rearrangement joins TRBV4-1 to TRBJ1-1; TRBD1 might be the D (5 bases). The length of the CDR3 is 19 residues. Trimming removed 0 bases from V and 1 base from J, with 21 bases in between. The germline CDR1 and CDR2 sequences are MGHRA and YSYEKL. The CDR3 region is CASSQDLWQGGLGNTEAFF. The CDR3 region has the DNA TGCGCCAGCAGCCAAGATCTATGGCAGGGTGGGTTGGGGAACACTGAAGCTTTCTTT.

The chain has TRBV19 and TRBJ1-2; no definite D call. The CDR3 is made up of 14 amino acids. In germline, CDR1 is LNHDA, CDR2 SQIVND (reference sequence). V lost 1 base and J 0 bases, leaving 6 bases between the germline ends. The chain's CDR3 is CASSIVAANYGYTF. The CDR3, as DNA: TGTGCCAGTAGTATAGTGGCCGCTAACTATGGCTACACCTTC.

This clone occurred once. This chain's CDR3 is CASSRHGLAGGTDTQYF. The CDR3 DNA reads as TGTGCCAGCAGCCGCCACGGACTAGCGGGGGGCACAGATACGCAGTATTTT. The gene calls are TRBV3-1 (or the pseudogene TRBV3-2) and TRBJ2-3; 13 bases are a match to TRBD2. J lost 1 base, V lost 4 bases, and 5 bases had no gene match. Per the germline V gene, CDR1 is LGHDT and CDR2 is YNNKEL (reference sequence). This CDR3 region has 17 residues.

The chain links TRBV2 to TRBJ1-1, with a weak D call TRBD1 (5 bases). The germline V and J ends were trimmed by 3 bases and 4 bases, with 9 bases remaining between them. This CDR3 spans 13 amino acids. Germline CDR1 and CDR2: SNHLY and FYNNEI. The CDR3: CASSDDSFTEAFF. The CDR3 coding sequence is TGTGCCAGCAGTGACGACAGTTTCACTGAAGCTTTCTTT.

This clone was observed a handful of times. The chain carries TRBV18 and TRBJ1-4, with D unresolved. CDR1 and CDR2 from the germline V gene are KGHSH and LQKENI. V was shortened by 1 base and J by 0 bases, with 6 bases between the two germline ends. The CDR3 has 15 residues. The CDR3 DNA follows: TGTGCCAGCTCACCACGGCAGGCAACTAATGAAAAACTGTTTTTT. Amino acid sequence: CASSPRQATNEKLFF.

This clone was found a few times. The chain recombines TRBV5-1 with TRBJ1-2, with TRBD1 as a possible D gene (5 bases). The CDR3 covers 12 residues. Between the trimmed V and J ends, which lost 4 bases and 8 bases, there was a span of 12 bases. The germline V gene has CDR1 SGHRS and CDR2 YFSETQ. CDR3 amino acids: CASSPPGEGYTF. Written as DNA, the CDR3 is TGCGCCAGCAGCCCCCCGGGGGAAGGCTACACCTTC.

The gene calls are TRBV6-5 and TRBJ2-7; D is possibly TRBD1 (7 bases). Germline assignment: CDR1 MNHEY and CDR2 SVGAGI. The V and J ends lost 6 bases and 4 bases respectively, with 16 bases between them. The CDR3 totals 14 residues. The CDR3 coding sequence is TGTGCCAGCAGCCTGACAGGGAGGAGGTACGAGCAGTACTTC. Translating it yields CASSLTGRRYEQYF.

This chain connects TRBV30 to TRBJ2-3, with a possible D match to TRBD1 (5 bases). CDR1 is GTSNPN and CDR2 is SVGIG in the germline V gene (reference sequence). The CDR3 has 14 amino acids. V gave up 2 bases and J gave up 0 bases, with 9 bases separating them. CDR3 region: CAWSLGASTDTQYF. The CDR3 nucleotides read TGTGCCTGGAGTTTAGGGGCTAGCACAGATACGCAGTATTTT.